This T cell receptor (beta chain) originates from a study of graft-versus-host responses after intestinal transplantation. Study overall: Transplantation in recipients was multivisceral, liver-intestinal, or isolated intestinal. Each recipient received anti-thymocyte globulin induction, then tacrolimus and steroids for 3 to 4 years. Overall study results and limits: Patients who carried graft-donor T cell macrochimerism also had high graft-versus-host to host-versus-graft clonal ratios in their allografts.

Germline assignment: CDR1 SGHVS and CDR2 FQNEAQ. V shed 4 bases and J shed 4 bases, with 11 bases lying between them. CDR3 length: 13 residues. Assay: immunoSEQ multiplex PCR; the TCRdb copy retains only in-frame clones and omits some. This table holds tens of thousands of clones, around nine tenths found once. About this clone: The antigen is undetermined.

Sequenced material: unstimulated CD8+ T cells sorted from spleen or lymph node cells, taken before transplant. The chain carries TRBV7-8 and TRBJ2-7; D might be TRBD1 (6 bases). The sequence was obtained from a human donor who was the organ donor for an intestinal transplant. This CDR3 is CASSSWGRYEQYF. The CDR3 DNA sequence: TGTGCCAGCAGCTCTTGGGGGCGGTACGAGCAGTACTTC.